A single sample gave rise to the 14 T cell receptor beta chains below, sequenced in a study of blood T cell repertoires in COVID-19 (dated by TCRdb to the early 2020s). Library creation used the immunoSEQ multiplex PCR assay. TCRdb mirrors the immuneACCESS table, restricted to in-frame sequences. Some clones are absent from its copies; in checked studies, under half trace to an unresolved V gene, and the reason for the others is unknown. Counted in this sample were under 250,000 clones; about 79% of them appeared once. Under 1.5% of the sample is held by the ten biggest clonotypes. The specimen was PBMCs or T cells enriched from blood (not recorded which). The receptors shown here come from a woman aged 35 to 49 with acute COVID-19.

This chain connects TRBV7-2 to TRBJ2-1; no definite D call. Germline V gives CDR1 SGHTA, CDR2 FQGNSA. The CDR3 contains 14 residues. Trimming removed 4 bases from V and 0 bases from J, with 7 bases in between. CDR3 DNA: TGTGCCAGCAGCTCCCCTAGCTCCTACAATGAGCAGTTCTTC. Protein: CASSSPSSYNEQFF.

The CDR3 protein is CASSPTTTSGGRYEQYF. CDR3 in DNA: TGTGCCAGCAGCCCGACCACCACTAGCGGGGGCAGGTACGAGCAGTACTTC. V and J are TRBV11-2 and TRBJ2-7; 11 nucleotides line up with TRBD2. The CDR3 runs to 17 residues. The trim removed 5 bases at V and 4 bases at J, leaving 13 bases unmatched. Per germline, CDR1 SGHAT and CDR2 FQNNGV.

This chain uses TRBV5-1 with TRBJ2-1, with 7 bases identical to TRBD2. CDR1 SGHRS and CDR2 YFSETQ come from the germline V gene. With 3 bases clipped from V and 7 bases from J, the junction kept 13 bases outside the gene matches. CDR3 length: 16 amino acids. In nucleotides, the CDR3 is TGCGCCAGCAGCTCGGGGGGACCGACCCTATCAAATGAGCAGTTCTTC. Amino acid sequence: CASSSGGPTLSNEQFF. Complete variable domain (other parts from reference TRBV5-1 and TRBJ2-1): KAGVTQTPRYLIKTRGQQVTLSCSPISGHRSVSWYQQTPGQGLQFLFEYFSETQRNKGNFPGRFSGRQFSNSRSEMNVSTLELGDSALYLCASSSGGPTLSNEQFFGPGTRLTVL.

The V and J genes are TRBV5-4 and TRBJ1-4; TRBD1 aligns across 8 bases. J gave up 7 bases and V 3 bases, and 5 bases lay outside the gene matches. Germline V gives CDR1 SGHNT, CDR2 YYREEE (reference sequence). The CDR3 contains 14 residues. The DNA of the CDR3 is TGTGCCAGCAGCTCCGGGACAGGCTTTGAAAAACTGTTTTTT. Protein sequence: CASSSGTGFEKLFF.

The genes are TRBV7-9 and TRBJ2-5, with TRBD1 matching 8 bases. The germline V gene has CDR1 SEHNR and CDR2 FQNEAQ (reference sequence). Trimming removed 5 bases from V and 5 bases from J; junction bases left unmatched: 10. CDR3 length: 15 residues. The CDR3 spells CASSRGVTGGETQYF. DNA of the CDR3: TGTGCCAGCAGCCGGGGAGTTACAGGGGGGGAGACCCAGTACTTC.

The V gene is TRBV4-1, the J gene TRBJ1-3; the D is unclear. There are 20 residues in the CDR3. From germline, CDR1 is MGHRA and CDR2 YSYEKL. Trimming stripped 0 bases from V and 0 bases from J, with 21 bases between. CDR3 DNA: TGCGCCAGCAGCCAAGATTCCTTCAATTTTCCGCGGTCCTCTGGAAACACCATATATTTT. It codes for CASSQDSFNFPRSSGNTIYF.

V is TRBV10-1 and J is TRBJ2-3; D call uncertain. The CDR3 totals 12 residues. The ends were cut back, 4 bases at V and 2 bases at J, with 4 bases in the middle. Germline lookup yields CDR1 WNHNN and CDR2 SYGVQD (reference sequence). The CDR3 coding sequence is TGCGCCAGCAGTGCAAACACAGATACGCAGTATTTT. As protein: CASSANTDTQYF.

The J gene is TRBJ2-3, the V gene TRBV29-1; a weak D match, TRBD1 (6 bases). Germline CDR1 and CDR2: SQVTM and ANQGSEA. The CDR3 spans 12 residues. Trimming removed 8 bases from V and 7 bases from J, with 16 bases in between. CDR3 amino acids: CSCRTEGNTQYF. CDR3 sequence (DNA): TGCAGCTGTAGGACAGAGGGGAATACGCAGTATTTT.

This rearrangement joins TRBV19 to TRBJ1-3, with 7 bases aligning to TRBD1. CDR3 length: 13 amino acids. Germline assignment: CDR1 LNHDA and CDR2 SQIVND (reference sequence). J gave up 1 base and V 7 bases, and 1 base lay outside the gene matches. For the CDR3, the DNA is TGTGCCAGTATGGACAGGTCTGGAAACACCATATATTTT. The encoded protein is CASMDRSGNTIYF.

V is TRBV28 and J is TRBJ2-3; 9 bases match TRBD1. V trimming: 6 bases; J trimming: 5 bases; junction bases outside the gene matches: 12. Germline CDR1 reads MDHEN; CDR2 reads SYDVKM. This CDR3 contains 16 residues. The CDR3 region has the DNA TGTGCCAGCAGCCACTTTACAGGGGGCGCCGGAGATACGCAGTATTTT. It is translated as CASSHFTGGAGDTQYF.

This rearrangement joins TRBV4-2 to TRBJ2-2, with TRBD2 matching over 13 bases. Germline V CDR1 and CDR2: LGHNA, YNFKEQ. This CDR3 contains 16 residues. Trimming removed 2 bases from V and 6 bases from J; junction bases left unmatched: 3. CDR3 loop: CASSQTSGGAPGELFF. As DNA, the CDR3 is TGTGCCAGCAGCCAAACTAGCGGGGGGGCTCCCGGGGAGCTGTTTTTT.

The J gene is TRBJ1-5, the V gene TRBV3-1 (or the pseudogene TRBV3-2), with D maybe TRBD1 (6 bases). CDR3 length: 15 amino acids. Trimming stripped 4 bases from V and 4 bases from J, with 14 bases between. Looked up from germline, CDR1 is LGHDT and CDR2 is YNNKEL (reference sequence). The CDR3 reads CASSPQGRENQPQHF. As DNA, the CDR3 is TGTGCCAGCAGCCCACAGGGAAGGGAAAATCAGCCCCAGCATTTT.

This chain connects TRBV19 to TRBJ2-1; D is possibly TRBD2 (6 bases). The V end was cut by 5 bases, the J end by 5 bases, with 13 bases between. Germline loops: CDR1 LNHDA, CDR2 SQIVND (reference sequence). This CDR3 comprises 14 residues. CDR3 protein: CASSQGLDHNEQFF. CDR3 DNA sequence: TGTGCCAGTAGTCAGGGACTTGATCACAATGAGCAGTTCTTC.

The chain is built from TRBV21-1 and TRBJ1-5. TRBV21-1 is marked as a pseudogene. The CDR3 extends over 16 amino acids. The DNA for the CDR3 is TGTGCCAGCAGCAAAGTCTCACGGGGGGGTTGGCAGCCCCAGCATTTT. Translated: CASSKVSRGGWQPQHF.